The 21 T cell receptor beta chains below come from one sample, sequenced in a study of T cell responses to AZD1222 COVID-19 vaccine. Only in-frame clones appear in the TCRdb table, and some are missing; sequencing was by immunoSEQ multiplex PCR. Among 100,000 to 120,000 clones, roughly 88% were seen once, and the ten largest hold about 2.5%. The source material was peripheral blood, sampled on day 0 of AZD1222 vaccination. All receptors come from an adult in good health.

The chain couples TRBV4-1 to TRBJ1-1; 8 positions match TRBD1. Germline V gene sequence: CDR1 MGHRA, CDR2 YSYEKL. J lost 4 bases, V lost 0 bases, and 13 bases had no gene match. The CDR3 covers 18 residues. The CDR3, as DNA: TGCGCCAGCAGCCAAGATAAGGTGCGACAGGGGCCGAGCACTGAAGCTTTCTTT. Translated: CASSQDKVRQGPSTEAFF.

The genes are TRBV6-6 and TRBJ1-1; 12 nucleotides line up with TRBD1. The CDR3 totals 17 residues. The V and J ends lost 5 bases and 1 base, in that order; junction bases with no gene match: 8. Germline V CDR1 and CDR2: MNHNY, SVGAGI (reference sequence). The CDR3 sequence is CASSPRDRGLGNTEAFF. The DNA for the CDR3 is TGTGCCAGCAGTCCCCGGGACAGGGGGCTGGGGAACACTGAAGCTTTCTTT.

The CDR3, as DNA: TGTGCCAGCAGCCAAGGGGAGACCCAGTACTTC. It encodes CASSQGETQYF. The V gene is TRBV3-1 (or the pseudogene TRBV3-2), the J gene TRBJ2-5; D is undetermined. This CDR3 spans 11 amino acids. Trimming stripped 1 base from V and 5 bases from J, with 2 bases between. The germline V gene encodes CDR1 LGHDT and CDR2 YNNKEL (reference sequence).

The chain is built from TRBV15 and TRBJ2-1, with TRBD2 matching over 14 bases. Germline V CDR1 and CDR2: LNHNV, YYDKDF (reference sequence). The CDR3 has 17 amino acids. V shed 3 bases and J 6 bases; nucleotides not matched to a gene: 7. CDR3 in amino acids: CATSRRTSGGLFNEQFF. The CDR3 DNA is TGTGCCACCAGCAGGAGGACTAGCGGGGGGTTGTTCAATGAGCAGTTCTTC. Full variable domain (missing parts from reference TRBV15 and TRBJ2-1): DAMVIQNPRYQVTQFGKPVTLSCSQTLNHNVMYWYQQKSSQAPKLLFHYYDKDFNNEADTPDNFQSRRPNTSFCFLDIRSPGLGDTAMYLCATSRRTSGGLFNEQFFGPGTRLTVL.

The chain joins TRBV7-2 to TRBJ2-5; TRBD2 matches 11 bases. Germline CDR1 reads SGHTA; CDR2 reads FQGNSA. The CDR3 runs to 15 residues. Unmatched junction bases numbered 4, after V lost 3 bases and J lost 4 bases. This CDR3 reads CASSFGLAGGETQYF. The CDR3 coding sequence is TGTGCCAGCAGCTTTGGGCTAGCGGGAGGAGAGACCCAGTACTTC.

The J gene is TRBJ1-5, the V gene TRBV2; D is undetermined. Germline V gene sequence: CDR1 SNHLY, CDR2 FYNNEI. V lost 1 base, J lost 8 bases, and 6 bases lay in between. The length of the CDR3 is 12 residues. CDR3 protein: CASSEGTKPQHF. The CDR3 nucleotides read TGTGCCAGCAGTGAAGGGACGAAGCCCCAGCATTTT.

Regarding this clone: The same CDR3 arises from other DNA sequences in this sample as well. V is TRBV14 and J is TRBJ1-4; D not certain. Trimming stripped 0 bases from V and 8 bases from J, with 4 bases between. The CDR3 spans 12 residues. The germline V gene encodes CDR1 SGHDN and CDR2 FVKESK. The CDR3 protein is CASSQDLEKLFF. CDR3 bases: TGTGCCAGCAGCCAAGATTTGGAAAAACTGTTTTTT.

Turning to this clone: A junction end diverges from the germline sequence, so it may reflect a read error. The CDR3 spells CASSPDGWNPEAFF. The DNA for the CDR3 is TGTGCCAGCAGCCCGGACGGGTGGAACCCTGAAGCTTTCTTT. The J gene is TRBJ1-1, the V gene TRBV6-5, with D uncertain. The CDR3 contains 14 residues. From germline, CDR1 is MNHEY and CDR2 SVGAGI.

The rearrangement uses TRBV3-1 (or the pseudogene TRBV3-2) and TRBJ2-3; D uncertain. The CDR3 loop spans 12 amino acids. Germline loops: CDR1 LGHDT, CDR2 YNNKEL (reference sequence). V lost 1 base and J lost 4, with 3 bases in between. The CDR3 here is CASSQVPDTQYF. DNA of the CDR3: TGTGCCAGCAGCCAAGTACCAGATACGCAGTATTTT.

This CDR3 reads CASSQDERGSETQYF. The CDR3 DNA sequence: TGTGCCAGCAGCCAAGACGAACGGGGGAGTGAGACCCAGTACTTC. This chain connects TRBV3-1 (or the pseudogene TRBV3-2) to TRBJ2-5; tentative D call: TRBD2 (6 bases). Germline lookup yields CDR1 LGHDT and CDR2 YNNKEL (reference sequence). The CDR3 covers 15 residues. The ends were cut back, 0 bases at V and 5 bases at J, with 13 bases in the middle.

This chain uses TRBV6-5 with TRBJ2-7; 9 nucleotides match TRBD1. The ends lost 6 bases at V and 5 bases at J; junction bases unmatched: 5. This CDR3 is built from 13 residues. Germline assignment: CDR1 MNHEY and CDR2 SVGAGI. For the CDR3, the DNA is TGTGCCAGCAGCGGACAGGGGTCTCACGAGCAGTACTTC. It is translated as CASSGQGSHEQYF.

The gene calls are TRBV12-5 and TRBJ1-2, with D tentatively TRBD1 (6 bases). The CDR3 extends over 14 amino acids. The V end lost 5 bases, the J end lost 7 bases, and 17 bases lay between the germline ends. Germline V gene lookup returns CDR1 LGHNT and CDR2 FRNRAP. The DNA for the CDR3 is TGTGCTAGTGGTCTACAGGGCGAAGCTTCTGGCTACACCTTC. Encoded protein: CASGLQGEASGYTF.

The rearrangement links TRBV15 to TRBJ2-1; 9 nucleotides match TRBD2. The CDR3 contains 15 residues. V was pared by 5 bases and J by 4 bases, with 6 bases of the junction left unmatched. Germline loops: CDR1 LNHNV, CDR2 YYDKDF (reference sequence). The CDR3 nucleotides read TGTGCCACCAGCCGTAGCGGGAGTGGTTACAATGAGCAGTTCTTC. Translated, it gives CATSRSGSGYNEQFF.

The rearrangement uses TRBV6-5 and TRBJ2-1; 10 nucleotides match TRBD2. CDR1 and CDR2 (germline): MNHEY, SVGAGI. Trimming took 7 bases from V and 9 from J; bases not matched to a gene: 6. The CDR3 has 13 residues. The CDR3 DNA follows: TGTGCCAGCATAGGTAGCGGGGGGAGTGAGCAGTTCTTC. Its translation: CASIGSGGSEQFF.

The chain employs TRBV14 and TRBJ1-6, with a possible D match to TRBD1 (6 bases). This CDR3 has 14 amino acids. CDR1 is SGHDN and CDR2 is FVKESK in the germline V gene. The germline V and J ends were trimmed by 1 base and 7 bases, with 8 bases remaining between them. As DNA, the CDR3 is TGTGCCAGCAGCCAAGGGACAGTAAATTCACCCCTCCACTTT. It encodes CASSQGTVNSPLHF.

The CDR3 spells CATSRDRGLDTEAFF. Written as DNA, the CDR3 is TGTGCCACCAGCAGAGACAGGGGGCTGGACACTGAAGCTTTCTTT. The V call is TRBV15, the J call TRBJ1-1, with TRBD1 identical over 8 bases. Per the germline V gene, CDR1 is LNHNV and CDR2 is YYDKDF (reference sequence). The CDR3 has 15 residues. Germline trimming cut 0 bases from V and 3 bases from J; bases unmatched to any gene: 3.

This chain connects TRBV28 to TRBJ1-1; D is unclear. The V gene lost 5 bases and the J gene lost 1 base, with 14 bases spanning the gap. Germline CDR1 reads MDHEN; CDR2 reads SYDVKM. This CDR3 is built from 15 residues. DNA for the CDR3: TGTGCCAGCAGTCCCCACCCCAGGAGGAACACTGAAGCTTTCTTT. This sequence encodes CASSPHPRRNTEAFF.

CDR3 residues: CASSRPGTGVGNNQPQHF. Written as DNA, the CDR3 is TGTGCCAGTAGCCGTCCCGGGACAGGGGTTGGTAACAATCAGCCCCAGCATTTT. The gene calls are TRBV19 and TRBJ1-5; 10 nucleotides line up with TRBD1. V lost 6 bases, J lost 3 bases, and 14 bases stayed unmatched. CDR3 length equals 18 residues. CDR1 and CDR2 (germline): LNHDA, SQIVND (reference sequence).

This clone was detected only a few times. V is TRBV3-1 (or the pseudogene TRBV3-2) and J is TRBJ1-1, with D unclear. The CDR3 is made up of 13 amino acids. Trimming cost V 2 bases and J 6 bases, with 10 bases left between them. Germline lookup yields CDR1 LGHDT and CDR2 YNNKEL (reference sequence). CDR3 DNA: TGTGCCAGCAGCCAATCCCCCTTAGCTGAAGCTTTCTTT. Protein product: CASSQSPLAEAFF.

The V and J genes are TRBV7-9 and TRBJ1-2; D call uncertain. Trimming shortened V by 5 bases and J by 8 bases, and 18 bases separated the two germline ends. CDR1 SEHNR and CDR2 FQNEAQ come from the germline V gene (reference sequence). This CDR3 is 14 amino acids long. CDR3 sequence (DNA): TGTGCCAGCAGCCCACGATCTAGCGCTGGGGGCTACACCTTC. It codes for CASSPRSSAGGYTF.

The chain uses TRBV4-3 and TRBJ2-6, with no clear D. The CDR3 loop spans 15 amino acids. CDR1 is LGHNA, CDR2 YSLEER, per germline. V lost 3 bases and J 0 bases, leaving 6 bases between the germline ends. In nucleotides, the CDR3 is TGCGCCAGCAGCCAGGGGAACTCTGGGGCCAACGTCCTGACTTTC. Its translation is CASSQGNSGANVLTF.